One and the same sample provided the 5 T cell receptor beta chains below, sequenced in a study of cytomegalovirus exposure and HLA in healthy donors. In the PCR, 60 Vbeta and 13 Jbeta primers were used. This table comes from immunoSEQ multiplex PCR, and its TCRdb copy is limited to in-frame clones, with some not included. The sample contains 150,000 to 190,000 clones, around 80% of which appear only once. The specimen sequenced was PBMCs. The source is a man aged 18-30 years in good health and CMV-seronegative.

The chain is built from TRBV7-2 and TRBJ2-4; 8 nucleotides match TRBD2. CDR3 size: 18 residues. Trimming removed 2 bases from V and 1 base from J; junction bases left unmatched: 10. Germline V gene lookup returns CDR1 SGHTA and CDR2 FQGNSA. The CDR3 region has the DNA TGTGCCAGCAGCTTACGAACGGGAGGGCCTGCGGCCAAAAACATTCAGTACTTC. This translates into CASSLRTGGPAAKNIQYF.

This clone was found a few times. The gene calls are TRBV6-6 and TRBJ2-7, with D maybe TRBD2 (5 bases). With 0 bases removed from V and 0 bases from J, the gap between germline ends came to 9 bases. CDR3 length: 15 residues. Germline values: CDR1 MNHNY, CDR2 SVGAGI (reference sequence). CDR3 region: CASSYSGDSSYEQYF. CDR3 DNA sequence: TGTGCCAGCAGTTACTCCGGGGATAGCTCCTACGAGCAGTACTTC.

The chain is built from TRBV28 and TRBJ1-6, with TRBD1 matching over 8 bases. Trimming took 6 bases from V and 7 from J; bases not matched to a gene: 14. The germline gives CDR1 MDHEN, CDR2 SYDVKM. The CDR3 contains 17 residues. The CDR3 DNA reads TGTGCCAGCAGGGGGTCTGAATGGACAGGGACAAATTCACCCCTCCACTTT. Amino acids: CASRGSEWTGTNSPLHF.

This clone was recorded a few times. The chain combines TRBV14 with TRBJ2-3, with 8 bases aligning to TRBD1. The CDR3 has 16 residues. The germline CDR1 and CDR2 sequences are SGHDN and FVKESK. V lost 4 bases, J lost 2 bases, and 8 bases stayed unmatched. The DNA for the CDR3 is TGTGCCAGCAGCCGATCAGGGGGCGTTTCCACAGATACGCAGTATTTT. Translation gives CASSRSGGVSTDTQYF.

The V call is TRBV10-1, the J call TRBJ2-2; weak D call: TRBD1 (7 bases). Germline CDR1 is WNHNN and CDR2 is SYGVQD (reference sequence). V lost 6 bases to trimming and J lost 5 bases, with 10 bases between them. There are 13 residues in the CDR3. The CDR3 sequence is CASRPGGTGELFF. In nucleotides, the CDR3 is TGCGCCAGCAGACCAGGGGGGACCGGGGAGCTGTTTTTT.